This T cell receptor beta chain was found in a study of blood T cell repertoires in COVID-19. Whole-study context: Specimens from acute and convalescent COVID-19 originated in the United States, Italy and Spain. PBMCs, B-cell-depleted T cells, or T cells provided the cDNA or gDNA that made up the material.

Germline CDR1 reads LNHDA; CDR2 reads SQIVND (reference sequence). CDR3 length: 14 amino acids. V was pared by 5 bases and J by 4 bases, with 6 bases of the junction left unmatched. This clone showed up just once. Distinct nucleotide sequences in the sample also encode this CDR3. As handled by the study authors: Estimates of nucleated cell counts were drawn from the amplification of reference gene primers. Libraries were prepared by immunoSEQ multiplex PCR; TCRdb keeps only in-frame clonotypes and omits some of them. Clone size and V and J calls were adopted from that table, with D and trimming inferred from the DNA. The repertoire holds around 200,000 clones, with about 80% as singletons.

This sequence originates from a young man with active or convalescent COVID-19. The sequenced sample consisted of peripheral blood. The chain recombines TRBV19 with TRBJ2-7; 9 positions match TRBD1. The CDR3 protein is CASSLPGQGYEQYF. CDR3 bases: TGTGCCAGTAGTCTGCCGGGACAGGGATACGAGCAGTACTTC.